These 13 T cell receptor beta chains share one sample of origin, sequenced in a study of T cells in Graves' hyperthyroidism and ophthalmopathy. TCR beta CDR3 region amplification was performed from RNA transcripts. Researchers ran a first-round RT-PCR on the TCR CDR3 using the HTBI primer set. TCRdb processed the multiplex PCR reads anew with MiXCR; each CDR3 protein has one entry. Here the sample spans 750,000 to 900,000 distinct CDR3 sequences, roughly 40% being singletons. Sequenced material: blood. Receptor source: a man in his late teens or twenties with Graves' hyperthyroidism.

The chain couples TRBV6-6 to TRBJ2-5; 9 bases align to TRBD1. CDR1 is MNHNY and CDR2 is SVGAGI in the germline V gene (reference sequence). The V gene end was trimmed by 6 bases and the J gene end by 5 bases; junction bases not matched to a gene: 7. The CDR3 covers 14 residues. CDR3 in DNA: TGTGCCAGCAGGGTTGGGACAGGGATGGAGACCCAGTACTTC. Translation: CASRVGTGMETQYF.

V and J are TRBV7-9 and TRBJ1-1; D gene ambiguous. There are 17 residues in the CDR3. Germline V gives CDR1 SEHNR, CDR2 FQNEAQ (reference sequence). Trimming shortened V by 1 base and J by 2 bases, and 17 bases separated the two germline ends. As DNA, the CDR3 is TGTGCCAGCAGCTTAGAAGGAGTGCTCAGTTTTAACACTGAAGCTTTCTTT. This sequence encodes CASSLEGVLSFNTEAFF.

This clonotype was counted between two and nine times. The rearrangement joins TRBV14 to TRBJ2-7; 9 bases agree with TRBD1. J gave up 5 bases and V 0 bases, and 5 bases lay outside the gene matches. Germline CDR1 and CDR2: SGHDN and FVKESK. The CDR3 runs 15 residues. The CDR3 region is CASSQEGQGHDEQYF. Written as DNA, the CDR3 is TGTGCCAGCAGCCAAGAGGGACAGGGACACGACGAGCAGTACTTC.

The chain combines TRBV5-5 with TRBJ1-1, with D tentatively TRBD1 (6 bases). Germline CDR1 reads SGHKS; CDR2 reads YYEKEE (reference sequence). This CDR3 spans 15 amino acids. The V and J ends lost 6 bases and 4 bases respectively, with 19 bases between them. Here the CDR3 reads CASTSTGNGGTEAFF. The DNA for the CDR3 is TGTGCCAGCACCTCCACAGGGAACGGGGGCACTGAAGCTTTCTTT.

DNA for the CDR3: TGTGCCAGCAGTCTGGACGCACGCCAAGAGACCCAGTACTTC. Protein sequence: CASSLDARQETQYF. The V and J genes are TRBV7-3 and TRBJ2-5; D unclear. CDR3 length equals 14 residues. Germline-derived CDR1 and CDR2 are SGHTA and FQGTGA. Trimming cost V 6 bases and J 1 base, with 12 bases left between them.

The CDR3 DNA follows: TGTGCCAGCAGCCCGCTAGACCTGAGAAACACCATATATTTT. Protein: CASSPLDLRNTIYF. V usage is TRBV3-1 and J usage is TRBJ1-3; no definite D call. Trimming removed 4 bases at V and 5 bases at J, with 12 bases between. The CDR3 totals 14 residues. Germline assignment: CDR1 LGHDT and CDR2 YNNKEL (reference sequence).

This clonotype was detected ten times or more. The chain couples TRBV7-3 to TRBJ1-1; 7 positions match TRBD1. V shed 5 bases and J 0 bases; nucleotides not matched to a gene: 6. The CDR3 extends over 15 amino acids. Germline V gene lookup returns CDR1 SGHTA and CDR2 FQGTGA. The CDR3 protein is CASSPLTGMNTEAFF. CDR3 DNA: TGTGCCAGCAGCCCCTTGACAGGGATGAACACTGAAGCTTTCTTT.

As regards this clonotype: A much larger clone differs from this one at a single base, so this may be a read error. The rearrangement joins TRBV19 to TRBJ1-1; tentatively, D is TRBD1 (5 bases). Between the trimmed V and J ends, which lost 5 bases and 8 bases, there was a span of 15 bases. The CDR3 length is 13 residues. From germline, CDR1 is LNHDA and CDR2 SQIVND (reference sequence). The CDR3 region has the DNA TGTGCCAGTAGTCCCTTGGACACCTTAGAAGCTTTCTTT. This encodes CASSPLDTLEAFF.

This clonotype was recorded once. The junction departs from germline at one end; a sequencing error may be responsible. The chain employs TRBV10-3 and TRBJ2-5; no firm D call. The germline V gene encodes CDR1 ENHRY and CDR2 SYGVKD. The CDR3 is 17 residues long. As DNA, the CDR3 is TGTGCCAGCAGTTACTCCGTTTCTAGGTCCGAGCAAGAGACCCAGTACTTC. It encodes CASSYSVSRSEQETQYF.

This clonotype occurred once. V is TRBV2 and J is TRBJ1-4; weak D call: TRBD1 (6 bases). CDR1 is SNHLY and CDR2 is FYNNEI in the germline V gene. CDR3 length: 16 residues. Trimming shortened V by 8 bases and J by 10 bases, and 26 bases separated the two germline ends. The DNA for the CDR3 is TGTGCCAGCGGGGGCCAGGGAAACACTGAAGGGGGAAAACTGTTTTTT. Translation gives CASGGQGNTEGGKLFF.

CDR3 amino acids: CASRSDSNSGNTIYF. Here the CDR3 DNA reads TGCGCCAGCAGATCGGACAGCAACTCTGGAAACACCATATATTTT. The chain is built from TRBV5-1 and TRBJ1-3, with D possibly matching TRBD1 (6 bases). V was cut by 5 bases and J by 0 bases, with 12 bases left in between. Germline V gene sequence: CDR1 SGHRS, CDR2 YFSETQ. This CDR3 contains 15 residues.

This clonotype was seen at least ten times. This chain connects TRBV15 to TRBJ2-7; 8 bases line up with TRBD1. V was clipped by 2 bases and J by 4 bases; unmatched bases: 7. Germline V CDR1 and CDR2: LNHNV, YYDKDF (reference sequence). CDR3 length: 15 amino acids. CDR3 residues: CATSRSRTGIYEQYF. CDR3 in DNA: TGTGCCACCAGCAGATCCCGGACAGGGATTTACGAGCAGTACTTC.

This clonotype was seen ten or more times. J is TRBJ1-2 and V is TRBV2; tentatively, D is TRBD1 (5 bases). Germline V gene sequence: CDR1 SNHLY, CDR2 FYNNEI. This CDR3 region has 13 residues. The V end lost 4 bases, the J end lost 3 bases, and 9 bases lay between the germline ends. The CDR3 bases are TGTGCCAGCAGTGTGTGGGGGGACTATGGCTACACCTTC. Translated: CASSVWGDYGYTF.